This T cell receptor (beta chain) appears in the sequencing data of a study of blood T cell repertoires in COVID-19. TCRdb's table, derived via immunoSEQ multiplex PCR, lists solely in-frame clones and lacks some. This table has under 500,000 clones, 80% to 90% appearing once. CDR3 length: 14 residues. Germline loops: CDR1 GTSNPN, CDR2 SVGIG (reference sequence). V was shortened by 3 bases and J by 3 bases, with 11 bases between the two germline ends. This TCR came from a man aged 25 to 45 who had recovered from COVID-19. The sequenced material came from PBMCs or T cells enriched from blood (not recorded which). The V call is TRBV30, the J call TRBJ2-2, with D perhaps matching TRBD1 (6 bases). CDR3 DNA: TGTGCCTGGAGCGAACAGGGCTACACCGGGGAGCTGTTTTTT. Translation: CAWSEQGYTGELFF.